The TCR beta chain described here comes from a study of T cell responses to AZD1222 COVID-19 vaccine. The CDR3 sequence is 13 residues long. Germline V gene data show CDR1 as SQVTM and CDR2 as ANQGSEA. Broader study findings: Nearly half of spike-specific TCRs reportedly target unmutated variant regions. With dominance at 160-218 and 743-854, vaccine-associated CD4 TCRs spanned spike. Spike-specific TCRs gained breadth and depth after people received two AZD1222 doses.

This clone was picked up one time. Its antigen remains unknown. Recipients boosted at about 4 weeks or about 12 weeks are pooled. The data were produced by immunoSEQ multiplex PCR, yet TCRdb's version contains in-frame clones alone and is incomplete. The sample lists 150,000 or so clones, around 90% occurring once. The source is an adult who received the AZD1222 COVID-19 vaccine. The input for sequencing was peripheral blood, taken 28 days after the second AZD1222 dose. V gene TRBV29-1 combines with J gene TRBJ1-2; possible D gene TRBD1, 5 bases. The CDR3, as DNA: TGCACCGCTCGGGGCTTAGGGTACTATGGCTACACCTTC. Protein product: CTARGLGYYGYTF.